The source of this T cell receptor (beta chain) is a study of pediatric ulcerative colitis. Study context: Most patients had pancolitis, and two had left-sided colitis. Points from the study as a whole: No controls had the two rectal clonotypes shared by ulcerative colitis patients. Repertoires came from total lymphocyte DNA, not specific subsets.

Trimming shortened V by 5 bases and J by 3 bases, and 16 bases separated the two germline ends. The CDR3 sequence is 15 residues long. Germline V CDR1 and CDR2: SGHAT, FQNNGV. Rectal tissue came from one to two pinch biopsies taken at colonoscopy. This clone was seen a single time. Its antigen remains unidentified. Sequencing depth was up to 500,000 reads per sample. This table comes from immunoSEQ multiplex PCR, and its TCRdb copy is limited to in-frame clones, with some not included. The sample yields some 50,000 clones, about 79% seen once. The receptor was isolated from a girl aged 10 to 17 with moderate ulcerative colitis. V is TRBV11-2 and J is TRBJ1-1; D uncertain. Sequenced: gut tissue. Written as DNA, the CDR3 is TGTGCCAGCAGCCCCTCGGGCGGATTGGACACTGAAGCTTTCTTT. Its protein is CASSPSGGLDTEAFF.